Listed below are T cell receptor beta chains from one sample, sequenced in a study of regulatory T cells in long-lasting Graves disease. Each CDR3 protein is one row after TCRdb ran MiXCR on the multiplex PCR reads. Among 500,000 to 700,000 distinct CDR3 sequences listed, approximately 31% were seen once. Material: peripheral blood mononuclear cells (PBMCs), obtained when the disease was refractory, from a patient treated with antithyroid drugs. The receptors shown here come from a female donor with Graves disease. Each CDR3 is given with its conserved first and last residue. A D gene is named only where the DNA matches it firmly. Size tells how often a clone was seen (once, few, many) or the class of an expanded clone, and some rows leave it out.

TRBJ1-2,many,TRBV6-9,.,TGTGCCAGCAGTTACGGGGTTACCTATGGCTACACCTTC,CASSYGVTYGYTF
TRBJ2-7,.,TRBV20-1,.,TGCAGTGCTCGAGTAGTCTCTAGGGAGCAGTACTTC,CSARVVSREQYF
TRBJ1-2,.,TRBV14,.,TGTGCCAGCAGCCATGACAGGCGAAACTATGGCTACACCTTC,CASSHDRRNYGYTF
TRBJ1-5,once,TRBV20-1,.,TGCAGTGCTAGGGCCCCAGTAATAGGGAACAATCAGCCCCAGCATTTT,CSARAPVIGNNQPQHF
TRBJ2-7,few,TRBV20-1,TRBD1,TGCAGTGCTAGACGACTAGACAGGGGAAGAAGCTACGAGCAGTACTTC,CSARRLDRGRSYEQYF
TRBJ1-5,many,TRBV11-2,.,TGTGCCAGCAGCACACAGCTTGATCAGCCCCAGCATTTT,CASSTQLDQPQHF
TRBJ2-7,.,TRBV5-1,TRBD2,TGCGCCAGCAGCTTGGAGGGGAGGGGAGTCTACGAGCAGTACTTC,CASSLEGRGVYEQYF
TRBJ2-7,many,TRBV11-2,.,TGTGCCAGCAGCCCCAACTACGAGCAGTACTTC,CASSPNYEQYF
TRBJ1-2,.,TRBV6-1,.,TGTGCCAGCACCGGGTTCGATGGCTACACCTTC,CASTGFDGYTF
TRBJ2-3,few,TRBV20-1,TRBD2,TGCAGTGCCCTCCCGGCTAGCGGGAGGCAGGGCACAGATACGCAGTATTTT,CSALPASGRQGTDTQYF
TRBJ1-2,.,TRBV30,.,TGTGCCTGGAGTCCGATGAGCGGCTACACCTTC,CAWSPMSGYTF
TRBJ1-2,.,TRBV4-1,.,TGCGCCAGCAGCCCCAACCAAAACTATGGCTACACCTTC,CASSPNQNYGYTF
TRBJ1-1,.,TRBV3-1,.,TGTGCCAGCAGCCAAGGGGTAGCTTTGAACACTGAAGCTTTCTTT,CASSQGVALNTEAFF
TRBJ2-4,many,TRBV12-3/TRBV12-4,TRBD1,TGTGCCAGCAGTCCTGAAACCGGGACAGGGGCGGCCAAAAACATTCAGTACTTC,CASSPETGTGAAKNIQYF
TRBJ1-5,few,TRBV7-9,TRBD1,TGTGCCAGCAGCGATTCTTCGAGACAGGGGAATCAGCCCCAGCATTTT,CASSDSSRQGNQPQHF
TRBJ2-5,.,TRBV24-1,TRBD2,TGTGCCACCAGTGATTTCCCCCGTCCAGCGGGAGGGAGTAAGTGGGAGACCCAGTACTTC,CATSDFPRPAGGSKWETQYF
TRBJ1-1,few,TRBV5-6,TRBD1,TGTGCCAGCTCACTCGGGACAGGGGACACTGAAGCTTTCTTT,CASSLGTGDTEAFF
TRBJ1-4,.,TRBV19,TRBD1,TGTGCCAGTACCGCGAGGGGGCTGGCTAATGAAAAACTGTTTTTT,CASTARGLANEKLFF
TRBJ1-2,.,TRBV5-1,.,TGCGCCAGCAGCTTGTACGCGGTTGGACAGAAGAACTATGGCTACACCTTC,CASSLYAVGQKNYGYTF
TRBJ1-2,.,TRBV6-2/TRBV6-3,TRBD1,TGTGCCAGCAGGGGGACAGGGGCTAACTATGGCTACACCTTC,CASRGTGANYGYTF
TRBJ1-6,few,TRBV20-1,.,TGCAGTGCTAGAGATGGGAGGGCCCGATATAATTCACCCCTCCACTTT,CSARDGRARYNSPLHF
TRBJ1-1,.,TRBV29-1,TRBD1,TGCAGCGTGGGGGGGACAGCGGAAGCTTTCTTT,CSVGGTAEAFF
TRBJ1-2,many,TRBV28,TRBD1,TGTGCCAGCAGTTTCCCCTCGGGACAGGGGGCCCATGGCTACACCTTC,CASSFPSGQGAHGYTF
TRBJ1-5,.,TRBV20-1,TRBD1,TGCAGTGCTAGAGAGACGACAGGGGCAGGTCAGCCCCAGCATTTT,CSARETTGAGQPQHF
TRBJ2-7,.,TRBV30,TRBD2,TGTGCCTGGGGGGGACTAGCTCGGTACGAGCAGTACTTC,CAWGGLARYEQYF
TRBJ2-7,many,TRBV11-1,TRBD2,TGTGCCAGCAGACCTCTAGCGGGAGGGATCGACGAGCAGTACTTC,CASRPLAGGIDEQYF
TRBJ2-7,few,TRBV12-5,TRBD2,TGTGCTAGTGGTTTGGCAACCGGGACTACCTACGAGCAGTACTTC,CASGLATGTTYEQYF
TRBJ1-2,many,TRBV28,.,TGTGCCAGCAGTTTAGCAGGATCTTCCCTCTATGGCTACACCTTC,CASSLAGSSLYGYTF
TRBJ1-1,.,TRBV29-1,.,TGCAGCGTTGACGCAGGGTTCACTGAAGCTTTCTTT,CSVDAGFTEAFF
TRBJ2-5,few,TRBV3-1,.,TGTGCCAGCAGCCAAGACGGACGGCAAGAGACCCAGTACTTC,CASSQDGRQETQYF
TRBJ2-7,few,TRBV7-6,.,TGTGCCAGCAGCTTAGAAGGCAGCAAACCCTCCTACGAGCAGTACTTC,CASSLEGSKPSYEQYF
TRBJ1-1,.,TRBV18,.,TGTGCCAGCTCACCACTGCTCGACTTGCCAGCTTTCTTT,CASSPLLDLPAFF
TRBJ1-1,.,TRBV12-3/TRBV12-4,.,TGTGCCAGCAGTCCATCCTCTTCAAACACTGAAGCTTTCTTT,CASSPSSSNTEAFF